Each of the 29 T cell receptor beta chains below was sequenced from the same sample in a study of shared clonotypes between healthy human individuals. TCRdb's table, derived via immunoSEQ multiplex PCR, lists solely in-frame clones and lacks some. The sample comprises approximately 1,500,000 clones, about 98% of which are singletons, and 0.45% rests with the top ten. The material sequenced was naive CD4+ T cells sorted from blood. Subset noted: CD45RA+ positively selected. The receptors shown here come from a man under 40 in good health.

The table lists this clone with a count of one. The V and J genes are TRBV28 and TRBJ1-4, with 9 positions matching TRBD1. This CDR3 spans 15 amino acids. The germline gives CDR1 MDHEN, CDR2 SYDVKM. The junction had 8 bases not matched to a gene; V was cut back by 4 bases and J by 8 bases. The CDR3 is CASSSAGTGIEKLFF. The CDR3 DNA reads TGTGCCAGCAGTTCCGCCGGGACAGGGATCGAAAAACTGTTTTTT.

This chain uses TRBV28 with TRBJ2-7; D may be TRBD2 (5 bases). Trimming pared 4 bases from V and 13 bases from J, leaving 20 bases between. From germline, CDR1 is MDHEN and CDR2 SYDVKM. This CDR3 is 13 amino acids long. This chain's CDR3 is CASSYPNERGLYF. CDR3 nucleotide sequence: TGTGCCAGCAGTTACCCTAACGAGCGAGGGTTATACTTC.

Only one count was recorded for this clone. The chain employs TRBV19 and TRBJ1-1; D call uncertain. The CDR3 covers 13 residues. CDR1 and CDR2 from the germline V gene are LNHDA and SQIVND (reference sequence). V lost 1 base to trimming and J lost 4 bases, with 7 bases between them. The CDR3 region has the DNA TGTGCCAGTAGTATAGGGACGGGCACTGAAGCTTTCTTT. The encoded protein is CASSIGTGTEAFF.

The chain combines TRBV27 with TRBJ1-1; tentative D call: TRBD1 (5 bases). The V end lost 8 bases, the J end lost 6 bases, and 25 bases lay between the germline ends. This CDR3 region has 16 residues. The germline V gene has CDR1 MNHEY and CDR2 SMNVEV (reference sequence). The CDR3 nucleotides read TGTGCCAGCCCACTCAGCCCCTTGTTCTGGGGGGCTGAAGCTTTCTTT. It yields the protein CASPLSPLFWGAEAFF.

On this clone itself: This CDR3 is also generated by other DNA sequences in the sample. V is TRBV5-4 and J is TRBJ2-3; D is undetermined. CDR1 and CDR2 (germline): SGHNT, YYREEE (reference sequence). V was clipped by 0 bases and J by 2 bases, with 1 base between them. The CDR3 is made up of 12 amino acids. In DNA form, the CDR3 reads TGTGCCAGCAGCTTGGACACAGATACGCAGTATTTT. It encodes CASSLDTDTQYF.

The chain uses TRBV30 and TRBJ2-3; D ambiguous. Germline-derived CDR1 and CDR2 are GTSNPN and SVGIG (reference sequence). The CDR3 has 13 residues. Trimming shortened V by 0 bases and J by 6 bases, and 10 bases separated the two germline ends. CDR3 sequence (DNA): TGTGCCTGGAGTGTCCCTGGGTCGGATACGCAGTATTTT. It translates to CAWSVPGSDTQYF.

This rearrangement joins TRBV5-1 to TRBJ1-1; D not resolved. CDR1 is SGHRS and CDR2 is YFSETQ in the germline V gene. Trimming cost V 2 bases and J 0 bases, with 8 bases left between them. The CDR3 spans 14 residues. CDR3 amino acids: CASSFTGLNTEAFF. CDR3 DNA: TGCGCCAGCAGCTTTACGGGTTTGAACACTGAAGCTTTCTTT.

The rearrangement joins TRBV4-3 to TRBJ2-3; D is perhaps TRBD1 (7 bases). CDR1 is LGHNA and CDR2 is YSLEER in the germline V gene. CDR3 length: 16 amino acids. V lost 3 bases to trimming and J lost 1 base, with 14 bases between them. In DNA, the CDR3 is TGCGCCAGCAGCCAGCATCAGGGGGGAGGCACAGATACGCAGTATTTT. The encoded protein is CASSQHQGGGTDTQYF.

The rearrangement uses TRBV15 and TRBJ2-7; D is ambiguous. The germline V gene encodes CDR1 LNHNV and CDR2 YYDKDF (reference sequence). The V and J ends lost 1 base and 0 bases respectively, with 19 bases between them. The CDR3 runs to 18 residues. CDR3 in amino acids: CATSRARLSLPSSYEQYF. The CDR3 DNA sequence: TGTGCCACCAGCAGAGCCCGCCTAAGCTTACCGAGCTCCTACGAGCAGTACTTC.

The chain links TRBV30 to TRBJ2-1, with D possibly TRBD2 on 6 matching bases. CDR1 GTSNPN and CDR2 SVGIG come from the germline V gene (reference sequence). V was pared by 0 bases and J by 6 bases, with 15 bases between. This CDR3 has 15 amino acids. CDR3 sequence: CAWSVRAGLLNEQFF. As DNA, the CDR3 is TGTGCCTGGAGTGTACGCGCGGGACTCCTCAATGAGCAGTTCTTC.

The chain uses TRBV5-1 and TRBJ1-2; D might be TRBD1 (5 bases). Deletions cut 4 bases from V and 3 bases from J, with 10 bases between. CDR1 and CDR2 (germline): SGHRS, YFSETQ. This CDR3 comprises 13 residues. The CDR3, as DNA: TGCGCCAGCAGCCAGGACACACACTATGGCTACACCTTC. Its protein product is CASSQDTHYGYTF.

V and J are TRBV29-1 and TRBJ2-3; no clear D gene. Trimming cost V 0 bases and J 4 bases, with 8 bases left between them. Germline CDR1 and CDR2: SQVTM and ANQGSEA. This CDR3 contains 13 residues. CDR3 loop: CSVEEVVADTQYF. The CDR3 DNA is TGCAGCGTTGAAGAGGTAGTCGCAGATACGCAGTATTTT.

This clone was observed a single time. The V and J genes are TRBV28 and TRBJ2-1; 9 bases line up with TRBD1. Germline CDR1 MDHEN, CDR2 SYDVKM. V trimming: 4 bases; J trimming: 6 bases; junction bases outside the gene matches: 7. The CDR3 sequence is 15 residues long. The CDR3 here is CASSSGTGSGNEQFF. Here the CDR3 DNA reads TGTGCCAGCAGTTCCGGGACAGGGAGCGGCAATGAGCAGTTCTTC.

The genes are TRBV11-2 and TRBJ1-2; D is perhaps TRBD1 (5 bases). The V and J ends lost 5 bases and 8 bases respectively, with 18 bases between them. Germline CDR1 is SGHAT and CDR2 is FQNNGV. The CDR3 is made up of 14 amino acids. CDR3: CASSARRGDRGYTF. CDR3 bases: TGTGCCAGCAGCGCCCGACGGGGGGATAGGGGCTACACCTTC.

This chain uses TRBV7-9 with TRBJ1-1; D unclear. CDR1 is SEHNR and CDR2 is FQNEAQ in the germline V gene (reference sequence). This CDR3 is built from 11 residues. The V and J ends lost 3 bases and 5 bases respectively, with 4 bases between them. The CDR3, as DNA: TGTGCCAGCAGCTTTACGACTGAAGCTTTCTTT. It specifies CASSFTTEAFF.

The gene calls are TRBV5-1 and TRBJ2-5; D is unclear. CDR3 length: 13 residues. CDR1 is SGHRS and CDR2 is YFSETQ in the germline V gene. The V and J ends lost 5 bases and 5 bases respectively, with 13 bases between them. In DNA, the CDR3 is TGCGCCAGCAGTTACTCCCTGGGTGAGACCCAGTACTTC. It translates to CASSYSLGETQYF.

The J gene is TRBJ2-1, the V gene TRBV19; possibly TRBD2 for D (5 bases). Germline V lookup: CDR1 LNHDA, CDR2 SQIVND (reference sequence). This CDR3 region has 14 residues. The V end lost 8 bases, the J end lost 7 bases, and 18 bases lay between the germline ends. CDR3: CASALRGTGNEQFF. CDR3 coding DNA: TGTGCCAGTGCCCTACGCGGAACGGGGAATGAGCAGTTCTTC. Looking up the rest from reference TRBV19 and TRBJ2-1 gives the full variable domain: DGGITQSPKYLFRKEGQNVTLSCEQNLNHDAMYWYRQDPGQGLRLIYYSQIVNDFQKGDIAEGYSVSREKKESFPLTVTSAQKNPTAFYLCASALRGTGNEQFFGPGTRLTVL.

The chain is built from TRBV7-9 and TRBJ2-5, with 8 bases matching TRBD1. Losses at the gene ends were 1 base for V and 2 bases for J; bases not matched to a gene: 3. Looked up from germline, CDR1 is SEHNR and CDR2 is FQNEAQ (reference sequence). This CDR3 has 15 residues. CDR3 in amino acids: CASSLGDRHQETQYF. The CDR3, as DNA: TGTGCCAGCAGCTTAGGGGACAGGCATCAAGAGACCCAGTACTTC.

The chain uses TRBV18 and TRBJ1-4; D ambiguous. The length of the CDR3 is 13 residues. CDR1 and CDR2 from the germline V gene are KGHSH and LQKENI. Trimming shortened V by 3 bases and J by 5 bases, and 7 bases separated the two germline ends. The chain's CDR3 is CASSPDTNEKLFF. As DNA, the CDR3 is TGTGCCAGCTCACCCGACACAAATGAAAAACTGTTTTTT. The full variable domain, rest sourced from reference TRBV18 and TRBJ1-4, is NAGVMQNPRHLVRRRGQEARLRCSPMKGHSHVYWYRQLPEEGLKFMVYLQKENIIDESGMPKERFSAEFPKEGPSILRIQQVVRGDSAAYFCASSPDTNEKLFFGSGTQLSVL.

J is TRBJ2-3 and V is TRBV12-5; 8 bases agree with TRBD2. CDR3 length: 12 amino acids. Germline V CDR1 and CDR2: LGHNT, FRNRAP. V dropped 5 bases and J dropped 6; count of bases not matched to a gene: 1. CDR3 protein: CASGREGDTQYF. As DNA, the CDR3 is TGTGCTAGTGGTCGGGAGGGGGATACGCAGTATTTT.

The rearrangement uses TRBV7-6 and TRBJ2-5, with 10 bases lining up with TRBD2. The length of the CDR3 is 15 residues. Germline V gives CDR1 SGHVS, CDR2 FNYEAQ. The V gene end was trimmed by 1 base and the J gene end by 4 bases; junction bases not matched to a gene: 3. The CDR3 protein is CASSLGLAGVETQYF. DNA for the CDR3: TGTGCCAGCAGCTTAGGTCTAGCGGGAGTAGAGACCCAGTACTTC.

The chain links TRBV20-1 to TRBJ2-1, with D possibly being TRBD2 (6 bases). The V end lost 5 bases, the J end lost 13 bases, and 15 bases lay between the germline ends. Germline V lookup: CDR1 DFQATT, CDR2 SNEGSKA (reference sequence). The CDR3 spans 11 residues. CDR3 region: CSAGGKGSQFF. The CDR3, as DNA: TGCAGTGCTGGGGGGAAGGGAAGTCAGTTCTTC.

The V gene is TRBV10-1, the J gene TRBJ2-1; D ambiguous. CDR3 length equals 16 residues. Trimming shortened V by 3 bases and J by 6 bases, and 18 bases separated the two germline ends. The germline V gene encodes CDR1 WNHNN and CDR2 SYGVQD (reference sequence). CDR3 sequence: CASSDPAGPEGNEQFF. The CDR3 DNA reads TGCGCCAGCAGTGACCCGGCCGGGCCCGAAGGCAATGAGCAGTTCTTC.

The V gene is TRBV30, the J gene TRBJ1-2, with D unresolved. CDR1 and CDR2 (germline): GTSNPN, SVGIG (reference sequence). The V end lost 0 bases, the J end lost 3 bases, and 11 bases lay between the germline ends. This CDR3 has 14 residues. The CDR3 sequence: CAWSVVGAHYGYTF. In nucleotides, the CDR3 is TGTGCCTGGAGTGTAGTTGGTGCCCACTATGGCTACACCTTC.

The chain combines TRBV28 with TRBJ1-4; no definite D call. Germline CDR1 and CDR2: MDHEN and SYDVKM. V lost 3 bases to trimming and J lost 0 bases, with 8 bases between them. The CDR3 loop spans 15 amino acids. CDR3 DNA sequence: TGTGCCAGCAGTTTTGGCCCAGCAACTAATGAAAAACTGTTTTTT. It is translated as CASSFGPATNEKLFF. The whole variable domain, filled in from reference TRBV28 and TRBJ1-4, reads DVKVTQSSRYLVKRTGEKVFLECVQDMDHENMFWYRQDPGLGLRLIYFSYDVKMKEKGDIPEGYSVSREKKERFSLILESASTNQTSMYLCASSFGPATNEKLFFGSGTQLSVL.

The chain links TRBV11-2 to TRBJ2-7; D may be TRBD1 (5 bases). The CDR3 has 15 residues. CDR1 and CDR2 (germline): SGHAT, FQNNGV. Trimming took 2 bases from V and 5 from J, leaving 16 bases between them. CDR3 in DNA: TGTGCCAGCAGCTTAAATGGGCTGGGGCTGGACGAGCAGTACTTC. Its protein is CASSLNGLGLDEQYF.

The V and J genes are TRBV11-1 and TRBJ2-7, with 12 bases lining up with TRBD2. Trimming at V came to 4 bases and at J to 5 bases, leaving 6 bases not matched to a gene. The CDR3 is 15 residues long. Germline V gene lookup returns CDR1 SGHAT and CDR2 FQDESV (reference sequence). CDR3 protein: CASSSWTSGKDEQYF. CDR3 DNA: TGTGCCAGCAGCTCCTGGACTAGCGGGAAGGACGAGCAGTACTTC.

J is TRBJ2-7 and V is TRBV6-6, with unresolved D. The CDR3 spans 11 residues. From germline, CDR1 is MNHNY and CDR2 SVGAGI (reference sequence). Trimming removed 6 bases from V and 6 bases from J, with 9 bases in between. CDR3 sequence (DNA): TGTGCCAGCAGCCCCTTGCGCGAGCAGTACTTC. It codes for CASSPLREQYF.

The genes are TRBV4-3 and TRBJ2-1, with a possible D match to TRBD2 (6 bases). V lost 0 bases to trimming and J lost 0 bases, with 18 bases between them. Germline V lookup: CDR1 LGHNA, CDR2 YSLEER. The CDR3 runs to 19 residues. CDR3 in amino acids: CASSQDPLVAGSSYNEQFF. The CDR3 DNA sequence: TGCGCCAGCAGCCAAGACCCCCTCGTCGCGGGAAGCTCCTACAATGAGCAGTTCTTC.